Included here is one T cell receptor (beta chain) sequence, with context. Its specificity is not known. Clones were read by immunoSEQ multiplex PCR, and TCRdb kept only the in-frame ones, dropping some. The repertoire includes under 85,000 clones, 81% of them detected once, and about 5% sits in the top ten. Per the germline V gene, CDR1 is LNHDA and CDR2 is SQIVND (reference sequence). The ends were cut back, 7 bases at V and 5 bases at J, with 14 bases in the middle. The CDR3 covers 14 residues. These data come from a study of OX40 agonist ivuxolimab in advanced cancers. Overall study: Three patients, one with hepatocellular carcinoma and two with cutaneous melanoma, achieved partial responses.

The study's findings and limits: Dose levels from 0.1 to 3.0 mg/kg saw CD4+ and CD8+ blood T cells expand clonally by week 6. Antigen specificity was not determined for the expanded peripheral T cells.

The receptor was derived from an adult with an advanced solid tumor such as melanoma, head and neck, liver or kidney cancer. This material consisted of CD4+ or CD8+ T cells sorted from blood, taken in a trial of the OX40 agonist ivuxolimab. The chain couples TRBV19 to TRBJ1-4; no clear D gene. The CDR3 DNA reads as TGTGCCAGTATGGCCCGGGCCTTCAATGAAAAACTGTTTTTT. Amino acid sequence: CASMARAFNEKLFF.